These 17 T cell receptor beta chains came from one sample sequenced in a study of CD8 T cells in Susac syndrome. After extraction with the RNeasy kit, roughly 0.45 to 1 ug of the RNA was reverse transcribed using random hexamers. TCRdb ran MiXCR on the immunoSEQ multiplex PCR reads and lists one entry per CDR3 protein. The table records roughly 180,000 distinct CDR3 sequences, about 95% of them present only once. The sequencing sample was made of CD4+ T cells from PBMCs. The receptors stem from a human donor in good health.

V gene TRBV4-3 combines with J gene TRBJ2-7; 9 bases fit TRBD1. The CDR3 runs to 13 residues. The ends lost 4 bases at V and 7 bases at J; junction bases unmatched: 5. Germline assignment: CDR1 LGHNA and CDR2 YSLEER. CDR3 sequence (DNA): TGCGCCAGCAGCCGAGGGACAGGGAGGGAGCAGTACTTC. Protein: CASSRGTGREQYF.

The CDR3 nucleotides are TGTGCCAGCAGTTACTCAACTAGCGGGATTTACGAGCAGTACTTC. This codes for CASSYSTSGIYEQYF. The chain employs TRBV6-6 and TRBJ2-7, with 10 nucleotides matching TRBD2. There are 15 residues in the CDR3. V trimming: 0 bases; J trimming: 4 bases; junction bases outside the gene matches: 3. Germline V gives CDR1 MNHNY, CDR2 SVGAGI (reference sequence).

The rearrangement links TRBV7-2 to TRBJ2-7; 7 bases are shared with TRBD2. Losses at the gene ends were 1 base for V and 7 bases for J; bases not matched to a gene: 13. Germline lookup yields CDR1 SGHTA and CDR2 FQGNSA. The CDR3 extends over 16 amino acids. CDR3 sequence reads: CASSLGYGAGEYEQYF. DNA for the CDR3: TGTGCCAGCAGCTTAGGTTACGGGGCGGGAGAGTATGAGCAGTACTTC.

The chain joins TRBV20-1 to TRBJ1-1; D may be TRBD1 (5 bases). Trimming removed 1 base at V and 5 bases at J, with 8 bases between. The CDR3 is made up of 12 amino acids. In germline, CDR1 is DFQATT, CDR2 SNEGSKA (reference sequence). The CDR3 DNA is TGCAGTGCTAGAGGGGAGGGGACTGAAGCTTTCTTT. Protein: CSARGEGTEAFF.

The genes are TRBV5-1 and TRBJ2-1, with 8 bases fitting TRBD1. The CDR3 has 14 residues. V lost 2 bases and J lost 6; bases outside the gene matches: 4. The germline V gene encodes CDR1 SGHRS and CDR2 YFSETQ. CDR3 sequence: CASSFGQGVNEQFF. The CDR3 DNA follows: TGCGCCAGCAGCTTTGGACAGGGTGTCAATGAGCAGTTCTTC.

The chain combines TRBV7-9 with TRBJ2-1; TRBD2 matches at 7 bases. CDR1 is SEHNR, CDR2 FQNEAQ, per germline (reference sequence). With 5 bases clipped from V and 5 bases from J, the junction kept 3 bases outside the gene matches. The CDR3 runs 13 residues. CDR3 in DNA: TGTGCCAGCAGCGTACGGGGGGACAATGAGCAGTTCTTC. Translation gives CASSVRGDNEQFF.

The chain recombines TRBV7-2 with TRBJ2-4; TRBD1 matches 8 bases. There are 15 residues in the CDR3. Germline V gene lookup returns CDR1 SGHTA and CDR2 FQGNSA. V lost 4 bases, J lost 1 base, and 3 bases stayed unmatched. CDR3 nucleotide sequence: TGTGCCAGCAGCTCCCGGGACAGGGCCAAAAACATTCAGTACTTC. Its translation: CASSSRDRAKNIQYF.

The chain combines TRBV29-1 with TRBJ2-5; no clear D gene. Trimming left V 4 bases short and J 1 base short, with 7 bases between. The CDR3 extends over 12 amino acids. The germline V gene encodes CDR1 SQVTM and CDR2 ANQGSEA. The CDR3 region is CSVAGSQETQYF. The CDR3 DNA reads TGCAGCGTTGCCGGGTCCCAAGAGACCCAGTACTTC.

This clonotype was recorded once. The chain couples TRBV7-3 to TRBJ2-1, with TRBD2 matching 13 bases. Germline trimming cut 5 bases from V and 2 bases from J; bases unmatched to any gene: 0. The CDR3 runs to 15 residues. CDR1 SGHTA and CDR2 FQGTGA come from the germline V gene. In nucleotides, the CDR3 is TGTGCCAGCAGCACTAGCGGGAGGGCCTACAATGAGCAGTTCTTC. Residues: CASSTSGRAYNEQFF. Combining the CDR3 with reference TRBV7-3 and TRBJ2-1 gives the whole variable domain GAGVSQTPSNKVTEKGKYVELRCDPISGHTALYWYRQSLGQGPEFLIYFQGTGAADDSGLPNDRFFAVRPEGSVSTLKIQRTERGDSAVYLCASSTSGRAYNEQFFGPGTRLTVL.

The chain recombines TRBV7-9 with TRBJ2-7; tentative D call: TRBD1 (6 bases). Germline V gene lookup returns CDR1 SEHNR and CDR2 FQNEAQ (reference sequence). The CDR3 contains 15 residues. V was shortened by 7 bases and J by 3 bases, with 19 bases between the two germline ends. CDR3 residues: CASTDSRVGGYEQYF. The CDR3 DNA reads TGTGCCAGCACCGATTCGAGGGTAGGGGGCTACGAGCAGTACTTC. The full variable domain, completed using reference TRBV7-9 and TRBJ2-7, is DTGVSQNPRHKITKRGQNVTFRCDPISEHNRLYWYRQTLGQGPEFLTYFQNEAQLEKSRLLSDRFSAERPKGSFSTLEIQRTEQGDSAMYLCASTDSRVGGYEQYFGPGTRLTVT.

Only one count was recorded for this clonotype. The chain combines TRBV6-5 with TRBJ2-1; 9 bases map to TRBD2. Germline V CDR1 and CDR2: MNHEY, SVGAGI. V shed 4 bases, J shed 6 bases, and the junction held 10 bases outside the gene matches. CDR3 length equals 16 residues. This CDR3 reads CASSFPRGSGSNEQFF. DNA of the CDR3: TGTGCCAGCAGTTTCCCGAGGGGTAGCGGGAGCAATGAGCAGTTCTTC.

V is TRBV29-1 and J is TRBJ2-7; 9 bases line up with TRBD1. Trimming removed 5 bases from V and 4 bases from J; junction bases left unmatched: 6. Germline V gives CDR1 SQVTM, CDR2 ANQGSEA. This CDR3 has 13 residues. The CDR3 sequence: CSVSQGAFYEQYF. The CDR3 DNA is TGCAGCGTTTCACAGGGGGCTTTTTACGAGCAGTACTTC.

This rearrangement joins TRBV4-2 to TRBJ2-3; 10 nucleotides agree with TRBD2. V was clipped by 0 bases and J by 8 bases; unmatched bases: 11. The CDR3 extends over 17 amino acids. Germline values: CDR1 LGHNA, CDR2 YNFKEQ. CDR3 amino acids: CASSQDGLAGVHGTQYF. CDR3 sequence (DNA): TGTGCCAGCAGCCAAGATGGTCTAGCGGGAGTCCATGGTACGCAGTATTTT.

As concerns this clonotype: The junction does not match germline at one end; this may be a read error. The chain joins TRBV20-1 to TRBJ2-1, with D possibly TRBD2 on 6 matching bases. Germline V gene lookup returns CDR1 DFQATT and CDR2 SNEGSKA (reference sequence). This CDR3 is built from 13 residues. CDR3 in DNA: TGCAGTGCTCCCCGGGACTCCAACAATGAGCAGTTCTTC. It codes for CSAPRDSNNEQFF.

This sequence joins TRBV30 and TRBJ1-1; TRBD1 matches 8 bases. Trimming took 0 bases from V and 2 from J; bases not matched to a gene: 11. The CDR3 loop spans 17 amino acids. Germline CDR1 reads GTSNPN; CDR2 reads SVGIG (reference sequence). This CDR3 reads CAWSVLERGQGNTEAFF. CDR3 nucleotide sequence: TGTGCCTGGAGTGTACTGGAGAGAGGACAGGGTAACACTGAAGCTTTCTTT. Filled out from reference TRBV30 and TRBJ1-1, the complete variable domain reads SQTIHQWPATLVQPVGSPLSLECTVEGTSNPNLYWYRQAAGRGLQLLFYSVGIGQISSEVPQNLSASRPQDRQFILSSKKLLLSDSGFYLCAWSVLERGQGNTEAFFGQGTRLTVV.

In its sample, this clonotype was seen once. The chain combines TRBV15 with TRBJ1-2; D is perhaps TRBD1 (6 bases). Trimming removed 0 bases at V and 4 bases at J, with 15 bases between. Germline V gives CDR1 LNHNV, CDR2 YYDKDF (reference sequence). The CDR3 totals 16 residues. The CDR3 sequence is CATSREGLTRGYGYTF. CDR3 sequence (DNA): TGTGCCACCAGCAGAGAGGGACTCACCAGGGGCTATGGCTACACCTTC.

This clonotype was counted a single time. CDR3 coding DNA: TGCAGCGTTGATTTTCGGTCCAGGGGGTTGGAGACCCAGTACTTC. It codes for CSVDFRSRGLETQYF. The chain joins TRBV29-1 to TRBJ2-5, with TRBD1 identical over 7 bases. Germline-derived CDR1 and CDR2 are SQVTM and ANQGSEA. J was trimmed by 5 bases and V by 3 bases; bases with no gene match: 12. The CDR3 consists of 15 residues. The variable domain in full, with the rest retrieved from reference TRBV29-1 and TRBJ2-5, is SAVISQKPSRDICQRGTSLTIQCQVDSQVTMMFWYRQQPGQSLTLIATANQGSEATYESGFVIDKFPISRPNLTFSTLTVSNMSPEDSSIYLCSVDFRSRGLETQYFGPGTRLLVL.